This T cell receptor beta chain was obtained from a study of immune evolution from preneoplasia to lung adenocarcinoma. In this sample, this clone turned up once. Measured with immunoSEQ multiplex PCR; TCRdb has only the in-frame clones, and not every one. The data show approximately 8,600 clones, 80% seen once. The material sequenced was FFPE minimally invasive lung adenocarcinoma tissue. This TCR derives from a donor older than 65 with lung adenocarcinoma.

CDR3 sequence reads: CASSETGTATYEQYF. DNA for the CDR3: TGTGCCAGCAGTGAAACCGGGACAGCAACCTACGAGCAGTACTTC. J is TRBJ2-7 and V is TRBV6-1, with 7 bases identical to TRBD1. The CDR3 is 15 amino acids. Unmatched junction bases numbered 6, after V lost 2 bases and J lost 2 bases. Germline CDR1 and CDR2: MNHNS and SASEGT.